This T cell receptor (beta chain) originates from a study of blood T cell repertoires in COVID-19. Study information: Some COVID-19 samples were acute and others convalescent; all came from the United States, Italy and Spain.

The germline gives CDR1 SGHTA, CDR2 FQGTGA. Germline trimming cut 1 base from V and 4 bases from J; bases unmatched to any gene: 9. The CDR3 has 18 amino acids. Profiling relied on immunoSEQ multiplex PCR, and the TCRdb table lists in-frame clones only, not all of them. The table shows around 130,000 clones, with 75% to 90% occurring only once. The sequenced sample consisted of peripheral blood. The TCR originated in a woman between 50 and 59 years old who had recovered from COVID-19. The rearrangement joins TRBV7-3 to TRBJ2-6, with TRBD1 identical over 8 bases. This CDR3 is CASSLITGGVGGANVLTF. The CDR3 DNA is TGTGCCAGCAGCTTAATCACAGGGGGAGTTGGAGGGGCCAACGTCCTGACTTTC.